This passage covers 20 T cell receptor beta chains from one sample sequenced in a study of technical replicates of blood from a handful of donors. Sequencing was performed with immunoSEQ multiplex PCR; in TCRdb, only in-frame clones are kept and a portion is missing. The table records approximately 12,000 clones, 93% of them present only once. Sequenced input: PBMCs. The receptors were sampled from a human donor in good health.

This clone was seen only a few times. The chain has TRBV5-6 and TRBJ2-7; TRBD2 matches 12 bases. The junction had 0 bases not matched to a gene; V was cut back by 0 bases and J by 5 bases. CDR1 and CDR2 (germline): SGHDT, YYEEEE. The CDR3 is made up of 14 amino acids. Written as DNA, the CDR3 is TGTGCCAGCAGCTTGGGACTAGCGGGAGACGAGCAGTACTTC. Protein: CASSLGLAGDEQYF. The full variable domain, in which reference TRBV5-6 and TRBJ2-7 provide the parts outside the CDR3, is DAGVTQSPTHLIKTRGQQVTLRCSPKSGHDTVSWYQQALGQGPQFIFQYYEEEERQRGNFPDRFSGHQFPNYSSELNVNALLLGDSALYLCASSLGLAGDEQYFGPGTRLTVT.

The chain recombines TRBV11-2 with TRBJ1-2; no clear D. There are 12 residues in the CDR3. V dropped 5 bases and J dropped 5 bases, with 9 bases sitting between them. CDR1 is SGHAT, CDR2 FQNNGV, per germline. CDR3 bases: TGTGCCAGCAGCCTAGGCGGTTATGGCTACACCTTC. This translates into CASSLGGYGYTF.

This clone was observed a few times. V gene TRBV10-3 combines with J gene TRBJ2-1, with TRBD2 matching 9 bases. This CDR3 is built from 14 residues. Trimming at V came to 6 bases and at J to 5 bases, leaving 5 bases not matched to a gene. CDR1 is ENHRY, CDR2 SYGVKD, per germline. Here the CDR3 DNA reads TGTGCCATCAGAGATAGCGGGGGAGACAATGAGCAGTTCTTC. It specifies CAIRDSGGDNEQFF.

This chain connects TRBV28 to TRBJ2-7, with D tentatively TRBD1 (5 bases). The germline V gene has CDR1 MDHEN and CDR2 SYDVKM. V was shortened by 6 bases and J by 4 bases, with 10 bases between the two germline ends. CDR3 size: 12 residues. The CDR3 DNA sequence: TGTGCCAGCAGCAAGGCAGGGTACGAGCAGTACTTC. It codes for CASSKAGYEQYF.

J is TRBJ1-5 and V is TRBV28, with D hard to call. V lost 3 bases and J 4 bases, leaving 16 bases between the germline ends. This CDR3 spans 16 amino acids. CDR1 and CDR2 from the germline V gene are MDHEN and SYDVKM. The CDR3 DNA reads as TGTGCCAGCAGTTTCACGGTCCCTGCCTTAAATCAGCCCCAGCATTTT. The encoded protein is CASSFTVPALNQPQHF.

V is TRBV7-6 and J is TRBJ2-1; TRBD1 might be the D (5 bases). The CDR3 contains 12 residues. Germline CDR1 and CDR2: SGHVS and FNYEAQ. Between the trimmed V and J ends, which lost 2 bases and 8 bases, there was a span of 7 bases. Written as DNA, the CDR3 is TGTGCCAGCAGCTTACAGGGCGATGAGCAGTTCTTC. This gives the protein CASSLQGDEQFF.

This rearrangement joins TRBV11-2 to TRBJ2-3; weak D call: TRBD2 (6 bases). The CDR3 is 18 amino acids. V lost 1 base to trimming and J lost 2 bases, with 19 bases between them. Per germline, CDR1 SGHAT and CDR2 FQNNGV. CDR3 nucleotide sequence: TGTGCCAGCAGCTTAGCGGTTTTGAGCGGGCCACACACAGATACGCAGTATTTT. It is translated as CASSLAVLSGPHTDTQYF.

This sequence joins TRBV29-1 and TRBJ2-7; 7 nucleotides line up with TRBD2. The CDR3 has 13 residues. Losses at the gene ends were 6 bases for V and 3 bases for J; bases not matched to a gene: 8. CDR1 and CDR2 from the germline V gene are SQVTM and ANQGSEA. CDR3 in amino acids: CSVGGGDFYEQYF. The CDR3 nucleotides read TGCAGCGTGGGGGGAGGGGATTTCTACGAGCAGTACTTC.

The CDR3 loop reads CAWSVAGTGVREQYF. CDR3 DNA sequence: TGTGCCTGGAGTGTAGCCGGGACAGGGGTGAGAGAGCAGTACTTC. The chain employs TRBV30 and TRBJ2-7, with TRBD1 matching 10 bases. The CDR3 runs to 15 residues. The V segment lost 0 bases and the J segment 7 bases; nucleotides outside the gene matches: 9. The germline gives CDR1 GTSNPN, CDR2 SVGIG (reference sequence).

This rearrangement joins TRBV10-2 to TRBJ1-1, with 7 nucleotides matching TRBD1. Germline V gene data show CDR1 as WSHSY and CDR2 as SAAADI. This CDR3 contains 14 residues. V was clipped by 5 bases and J by 5 bases; unmatched bases: 8. CDR3 in amino acids: CASSPNRGGTEAFF. In DNA form, the CDR3 reads TGCGCCAGCAGTCCCAACAGGGGAGGTACTGAAGCTTTCTTT.

In this sample, this clone turned up once. The CDR3 DNA is TGTGCCAGTAGTCGTAGCGGGAACTCCTACGAGCAGTACTTC. Amino acids: CASSRSGNSYEQYF. The genes are TRBV19 and TRBJ2-7, with 8 bases lining up with TRBD2. The CDR3 runs to 14 residues. V lost 5 bases and J lost 0; bases outside the gene matches: 3. Germline values: CDR1 LNHDA, CDR2 SQIVND (reference sequence).

V gene TRBV6-4 combines with J gene TRBJ2-2; the D gene is possibly TRBD2 (6 bases). Germline V CDR1 and CDR2: MRHNA, SNTAGT. CDR3 length: 16 residues. Trimming shortened V by 1 base and J by 2 bases, and 11 bases separated the two germline ends. The DNA for the CDR3 is TGTGCCAGCAGTGACTTCGGGACTTTTAACACCGGGGAGCTGTTTTTT. This sequence encodes CASSDFGTFNTGELFF.

This chain links TRBV18 with TRBJ1-2, with 9 bases identical to TRBD1. With 5 bases clipped from V and 2 bases from J, the junction kept 3 bases outside the gene matches. The CDR3 runs to 14 residues. CDR1 and CDR2 (germline): KGHSH, LQKENI. For the CDR3, the DNA is TGTGCCAGCTCAACCGGGACAGGGAACTATGGCTACACCTTC. It translates to CASSTGTGNYGYTF.

The J gene is TRBJ1-2, the V gene TRBV5-6, with a possible D match to TRBD1 (5 bases). The CDR3 extends over 11 amino acids. Deletions cut 0 bases from V and 13 bases from J, with 10 bases between. CDR1 and CDR2 from the germline V gene are SGHDT and YYEEEE. The CDR3 bases are TGTGCCAGCAGCTTGGGGGGCGCGTTCACCTTC. Translation gives CASSLGGAFTF. The full variable domain, in which reference TRBV5-6 and TRBJ1-2 provide the parts outside the CDR3, is DAGVTQSPTHLIKTRGQQVTLRCSPKSGHDTVSWYQQALGQGPQFIFQYYEEEERQRGNFPDRFSGHQFPNYSSELNVNALLLGDSALYLCASSLGGAFTFGSGTRLTVV.

The V and J genes are TRBV18 and TRBJ2-7; weak D call: TRBD1 (6 bases). The germline CDR1 and CDR2 sequences are KGHSH and LQKENI. The germline V and J ends were trimmed by 4 bases and 2 bases, with 9 bases remaining between them. There are 13 residues in the CDR3. The CDR3 DNA sequence: TGTGCCAGCTCACAGGACAGAACCTACGAGCAGTACTTC. Its protein is CASSQDRTYEQYF.

This chain uses TRBV11-2 with TRBJ2-7; 10 nucleotides line up with TRBD2. There are 18 residues in the CDR3. The J segment lost 2 bases and the V segment lost 1 base, leaving 11 bases of the junction unmatched. Looked up from germline, CDR1 is SGHAT and CDR2 is FQNNGV. The CDR3, as DNA: TGTGCCAGCAGCTTAGGCACTAGCGGGAAGCAAAATACCTACGAGCAGTACTTC. Its protein is CASSLGTSGKQNTYEQYF.

The V and J genes are TRBV2 and TRBJ2-5; D call uncertain. In germline, CDR1 is SNHLY, CDR2 FYNNEI. This CDR3 comprises 11 residues. Between the trimmed V and J ends, which lost 6 bases and 2 bases, there was a span of 4 bases. CDR3 in amino acids: CASRQQETQYF. The CDR3, as DNA: TGTGCCAGCAGGCAGCAAGAGACCCAGTACTTC.

This clone was seen a handful of times. The chain joins TRBV19 to TRBJ1-1, with D possibly being TRBD1 (6 bases). Trimming took 6 bases from V and 2 from J, leaving 16 bases between them. Germline V gene lookup returns CDR1 LNHDA and CDR2 SQIVND (reference sequence). The CDR3 runs to 15 residues. CDR3 coding DNA: TGTGCCAGTAGCTCGGAGCGGACAGAAAACACTGAAGCTTTCTTT. It encodes CASSSERTENTEAFF.

This CDR3 is CASSGYRASNQPQHF. In nucleotides, the CDR3 is TGTGCCAGCAGTGGCTACAGGGCGAGCAATCAGCCCCAGCATTTT. V usage is TRBV6-4 and J usage is TRBJ1-5; the D gene is possibly TRBD1 (6 bases). This CDR3 spans 15 amino acids. Deletions cut 4 bases from V and 1 base from J, with 11 bases between. Germline V gene sequence: CDR1 MRHNA, CDR2 SNTAGT.

The V and J genes are TRBV19 and TRBJ1-3; 9 nucleotides agree with TRBD1. Unmatched junction bases numbered 6, after V lost 10 bases and J lost 2 bases. Germline CDR1 is LNHDA and CDR2 is SQIVND (reference sequence). This CDR3 region has 14 residues. CDR3 amino acids: CATSGQGTGNTIYF. CDR3 in DNA: TGTGCCACCTCGGGACAGGGAACTGGAAACACCATATATTTT.